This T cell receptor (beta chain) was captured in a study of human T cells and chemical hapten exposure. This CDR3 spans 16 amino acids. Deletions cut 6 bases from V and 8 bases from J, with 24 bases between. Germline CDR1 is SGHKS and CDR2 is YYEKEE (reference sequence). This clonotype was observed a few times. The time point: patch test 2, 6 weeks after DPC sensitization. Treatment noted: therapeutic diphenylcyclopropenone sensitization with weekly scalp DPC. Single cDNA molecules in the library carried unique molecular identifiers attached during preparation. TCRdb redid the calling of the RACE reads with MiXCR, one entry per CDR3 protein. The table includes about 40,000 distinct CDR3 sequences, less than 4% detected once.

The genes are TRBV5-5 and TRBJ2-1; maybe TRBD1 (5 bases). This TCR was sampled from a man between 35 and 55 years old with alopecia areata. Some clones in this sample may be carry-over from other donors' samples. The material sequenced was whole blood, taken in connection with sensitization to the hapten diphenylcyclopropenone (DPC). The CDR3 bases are TGTGCCAGCATCTGGGGCCTACTCCGGAGTTCCGATGAGCAGTTCTTC. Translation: CASIWGLLRSSDEQFF.